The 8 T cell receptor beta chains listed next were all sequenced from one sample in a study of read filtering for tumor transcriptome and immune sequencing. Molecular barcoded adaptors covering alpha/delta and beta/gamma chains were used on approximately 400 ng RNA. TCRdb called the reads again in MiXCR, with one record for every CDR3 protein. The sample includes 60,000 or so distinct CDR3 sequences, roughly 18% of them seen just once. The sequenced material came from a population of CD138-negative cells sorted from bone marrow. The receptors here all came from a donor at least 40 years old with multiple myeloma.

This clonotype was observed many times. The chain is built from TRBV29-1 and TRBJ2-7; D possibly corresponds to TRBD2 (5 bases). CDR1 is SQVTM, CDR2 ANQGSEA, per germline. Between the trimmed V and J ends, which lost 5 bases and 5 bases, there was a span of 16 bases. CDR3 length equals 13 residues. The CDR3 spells CSVLLPWGDEQYF. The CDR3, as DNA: TGCAGCGTTCTCCTGCCATGGGGAGACGAGCAGTACTTC.

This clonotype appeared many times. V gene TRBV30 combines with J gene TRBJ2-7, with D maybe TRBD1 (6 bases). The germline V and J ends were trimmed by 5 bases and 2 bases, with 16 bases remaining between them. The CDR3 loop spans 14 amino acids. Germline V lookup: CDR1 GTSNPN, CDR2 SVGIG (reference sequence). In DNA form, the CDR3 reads TGTGCCTGGCAGAGGGACACCTCAACCTACGAGCAGTACTTC. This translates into CAWQRDTSTYEQYF.

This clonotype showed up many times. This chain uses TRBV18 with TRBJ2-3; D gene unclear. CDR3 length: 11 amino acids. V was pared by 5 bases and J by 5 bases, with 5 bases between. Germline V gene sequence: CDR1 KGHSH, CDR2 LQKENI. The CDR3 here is CASSSKDTQYF. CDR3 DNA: TGTGCCAGCTCATCCAAAGATACGCAGTATTTT.

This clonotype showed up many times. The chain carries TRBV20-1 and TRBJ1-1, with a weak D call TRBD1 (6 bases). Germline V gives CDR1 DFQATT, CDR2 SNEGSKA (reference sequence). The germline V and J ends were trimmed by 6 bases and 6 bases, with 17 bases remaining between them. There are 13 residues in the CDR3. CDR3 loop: CSARAGARAEAFF. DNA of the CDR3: TGCAGTGCGAGGGCAGGGGCTAGGGCTGAAGCTTTCTTT.

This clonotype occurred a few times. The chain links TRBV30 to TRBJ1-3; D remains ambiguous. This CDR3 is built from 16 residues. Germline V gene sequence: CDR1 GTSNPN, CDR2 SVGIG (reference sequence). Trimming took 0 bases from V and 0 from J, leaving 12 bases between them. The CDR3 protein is CAWSVGSGHSGNTIYF. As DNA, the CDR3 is TGTGCCTGGAGTGTAGGAAGTGGCCACTCTGGAAACACCATATATTTT.

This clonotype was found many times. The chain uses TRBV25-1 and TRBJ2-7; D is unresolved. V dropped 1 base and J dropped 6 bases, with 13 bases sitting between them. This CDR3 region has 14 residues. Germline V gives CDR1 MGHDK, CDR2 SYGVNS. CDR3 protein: CASSESRTDGEQYF. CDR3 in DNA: TGTGCCAGCAGTGAATCGAGGACCGACGGCGAGCAGTACTTC.

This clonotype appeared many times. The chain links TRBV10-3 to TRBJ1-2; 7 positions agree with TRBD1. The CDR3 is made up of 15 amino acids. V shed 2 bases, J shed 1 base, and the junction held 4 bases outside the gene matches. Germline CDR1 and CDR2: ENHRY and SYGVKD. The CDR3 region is CAISETDRFNYGYTF. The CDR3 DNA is TGTGCCATCAGTGAGACGGACAGGTTTAACTATGGCTACACCTTC.

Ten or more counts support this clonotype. As DNA, the CDR3 is TGTGCCAGCAAAGGGACAGGTCATTATGGCTACACCTTC. Translated: CASKGTGHYGYTF. The chain is built from TRBV7-9 and TRBJ1-2; TRBD1 aligns across 8 bases. This CDR3 contains 13 residues. Germline V gene sequence: CDR1 SEHNR, CDR2 FQNEAQ (reference sequence). J gave up 5 bases and V 7 bases, and 6 bases lay outside the gene matches. Full variable domain (rest looked up from reference TRBV7-9 and TRBJ1-2): DTGVSQNPRHKITKRGQNVTFRCDPISEHNRLYWYRQTLGQGPEFLTYFQNEAQLEKSRLLSDRFSAERPKGSFSTLEIQRTEQGDSAMYLCASKGTGHYGYTFGSGTRLTVV.